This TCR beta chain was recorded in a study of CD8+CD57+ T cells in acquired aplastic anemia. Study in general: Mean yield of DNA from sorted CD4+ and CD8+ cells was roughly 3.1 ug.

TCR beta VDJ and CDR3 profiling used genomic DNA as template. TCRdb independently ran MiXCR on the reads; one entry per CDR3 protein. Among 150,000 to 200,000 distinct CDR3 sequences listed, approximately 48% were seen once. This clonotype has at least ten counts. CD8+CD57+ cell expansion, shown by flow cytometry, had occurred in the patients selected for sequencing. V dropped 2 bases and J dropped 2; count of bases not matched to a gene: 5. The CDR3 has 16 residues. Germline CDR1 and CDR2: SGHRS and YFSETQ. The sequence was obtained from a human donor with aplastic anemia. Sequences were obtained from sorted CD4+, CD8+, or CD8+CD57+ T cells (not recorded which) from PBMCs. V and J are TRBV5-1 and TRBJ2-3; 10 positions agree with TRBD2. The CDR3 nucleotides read TGCGCCAGCAGCTTATTAGCGGGGGGTTTCACAGATACGCAGTATTTT. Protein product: CASSLLAGGFTDTQYF.